Listed below are T cell receptor beta chains from one sample, sequenced in a study of T cell changes during pregnancy in multiple sclerosis. The data were produced by immunoSEQ multiplex PCR, yet TCRdb's version contains in-frame clones alone and is incomplete. The sample lists about 40,000 clones, 92% occurring once. The sequences come from CD4+ T cells from peripheral blood mononuclear cells, collected before pregnancy. The receptors derive from a female donor with multiple sclerosis, enrolled in a pregnancy study. Both conserved end residues are part of each CDR3. A D gene is named only where the DNA matches it firmly. Rows may omit the clone size; those that give it use once, few, many or a size class.

d_gene	j_gene	abundance	v_gene	CDR3nt	CDR3aa
TRBD2	TRBJ2-1	-	TRBV19	TGTGCCAGTAGTATACTAGCGGGAGCCCGAGGGCGAGAGCAGTTCTTC	CASSILAGARGREQFF
-	TRBJ1-1	-	TRBV28	TGTGCCACCGTGCCAGGGGCTTTGAACACTGAAGCTTTCTTT	CATVPGALNTEAFF
-	TRBJ2-7	-	TRBV11-2	TGTGCCAGCAGCCCGACCGCTGTTTGGGGGAGGACCTACGAGCAGTACTTC	CASSPTAVWGRTYEQYF
-	TRBJ1-3	-	TRBV28	TGTGCCAGCAGTTTAGGACAGTTCTCTGGAAACACCATATATTTT	CASSLGQFSGNTIYF
-	TRBJ2-3	once	TRBV11-2	TGTGCCAGCAGCCGCAGGGTTGGGAGCACAGATACGCAGTATTTT	CASSRRVGSTDTQYF
TRBD2	TRBJ2-2	once	TRBV7-3	TGTGCCAGCAGCCCGGGCCCGGGACTAGCGGGAACCGGGGAGCTGTTTTTT	CASSPGPGLAGTGELFF
-	TRBJ1-1	-	TRBV5-1	TGCGCCAGCAGCTTGATGGCAGGAGGGTATACTGAAGCTTTCTTT	CASSLMAGGYTEAFF
TRBD1	TRBJ2-7	-	TRBV5-4	TGTGCCAGCAGCTTCGGACAGGGTCGGAGGAACTACGAGCAGTACTTC	CASSFGQGRRNYEQYF
-	TRBJ1-1	-	TRBV2	TGTGCCAGCAGTGAAAGGGGAAGGGGCACTGAAGCTTTCTTT	CASSERGRGTEAFF
-	TRBJ2-7	-	TRBV9	TGTGCCAGCAGCCCCCTTCAGACAGCGTACGAGCAGTACTTC	CASSPLQTAYEQYF
-	TRBJ1-2	-	TRBV28	TGTGCCAGCAGTTTTTTGACAGCTGGCTACACCTTC	CASSFLTAGYTF
TRBD2	TRBJ2-1	-	TRBV11-3	TGTGCCAGCAGCCCACCGGGACTAGCGGGGTATGGTGAGCAGTTCTTC	CASSPPGLAGYGEQFF
-	TRBJ2-7	-	TRBV12-5	TGTGCTAGTGGCCCTCCCCCGGGACAAAGCTACGAGCAGTACTTC	CASGPPPGQSYEQYF
TRBD2	TRBJ2-2	-	TRBV28	TGTGCCAGCAGTTTACCGCTAGCGGGAGGTGCCGGGGAGCTGTTTTTT	CASSLPLAGGAGELFF
TRBD1	TRBJ2-7	-	TRBV19	TGTGCCAGTAAAACCGGGACAGCCTCCTACGAGCAGTACTTC	CASKTGTASYEQYF
TRBD2	TRBJ2-1	-	TRBV13	TGTGCCAGCAGCTTACGAAGCGGGAGGGCCAATGAGCAGTTCTTC	CASSLRSGRANEQFF